This T cell receptor beta chain was identified in a study of blood T cells in healthy people across ages (dated by TCRdb to between 2015 and 2017). Some background on the complete study: In model experiments, template switching captured roughly one uniquely barcoded TCR beta cDNA molecule for every two T cells. To track age-related changes in TCR beta repertoire diversity, the study relied on deep sequencing normalized with unique cDNA molecular identifiers. The donors were divided into four age groups: young (average around 15 years), middle-aged (around 41), aged (about 56) and long-lived (82). For two donors (one aged 18 to 29 and one aged 80 or older), the study analyzed two additional independent replicas of 1 million unique cDNA reads from the same blood draw. General study outcomes and caveats: Because profiling used bulk unsorted PBMCs, naive and antigen-experienced compartments could not be compared conclusively. As age increased, observed TCR beta diversity per million T cells dropped in a roughly linear way, and a significant reduction was already evident by age approximately 40. Compared with the aged group, the long-lived group had more naive CD4+ T cells, fewer expanded clones and increased TCR diversity, a pattern suggesting age selection. Because the CMV infection status of the donors was unknown, age-related changes in expanded clonotypes may potentially have been confounded. A strong correlation was found between observed TCR beta diversity and the percentage of naive T cells measured by flow cytometry. Estimates of total diversity based on one million sequenced T cells were regarded as lower bounds and as underestimates.

Library generation was performed with 5' RACE. Instrument on record: Illumina HiSeq 2500. A second PCR of roughly 7 to 11 cycles was performed with a sample-barcoded 5' primer and a J-beta primer mix. A unique molecular identifier was introduced onto each TCR beta cDNA molecule by a template-switch 5' adaptor carrying 12 random nucleotides. Each sample yielded at least 2.5 million CDR3-containing paired-end reads. First-strand cDNA synthesis was performed from all RNA using the Mint cDNA synthesis kit, with priming by a TRBC-specific oligonucleotide. Following uracil-DNA glycosylase treatment, a first 18-cycle PCR with universal primers M1SS and BC2_uni_R was performed on all cDNA. On the authors' methods: For normalization, 1 million high-quality reads were randomly selected from each sample, with every read carrying a distinct molecular identifier. Reads with shared molecular identifiers were discarded instead of being binned into consensus sequences. CDR3 identification, clonotype clustering and error correction used MiTCR with a Q25 quality threshold and the strictest error-elimination algorithm. Lower-bound total TCR beta diversity was estimated with a nonparametric unseen species model using Euler transformation. The raw public data were reprocessed by TCRdb itself: fastp quality trimming at Q25, MiXCR clonotype calling, in-frame beta chains only. For every CDR3 protein sequence, its rows merge into one entry that carries the most common genes and DNA. What appears here as the V and J calls and clone size reflects TCRdb's work, not the paper's. This sample lists over a million distinct CDR3 sequences; roughly a quarter were detected once. The top ten hold 0.65% to 0.95% of the sample.

Donors were approximately 42 systemically healthy Caucasian individuals from Russia aged roughly 6 to 90 years. Approximately 10 milliliters of peripheral blood were collected from each donor into EDTA-treated Vacutainer tubes. Ficoll-Paque density-gradient centrifugation was used to isolate PBMCs, with at least 6.5 million per sample. Trizol reagent was used to extract total RNA from the PBMCs, yielding at least 5 micrograms per sample. Naive CD45RAhigh/CD27high T cell percentages were measured by flow cytometry on a PBMC aliquot from every donor. The CDR3, cysteine through phenylalanine, is 13 amino acids long. The sequence is cut down to CDR3 DNA, 39 bases in frame from base 1. V trim: 5 bases; J trim: 6 bases; unmatched bases: 7. CDR1 and CDR2, looked up from the germline V gene, are SGHRS and YFSETQ. This clonotype has more than one count but fewer than ten. There is no known antigen for this receptor. No base qualities exist here, and no much larger clone lies one base off it.

The same data also went into a second study, on T cells of mothers and their children. As that second study puts it: The donors were nine systemically healthy Caucasian individuals, made up of three mothers and their six children. cDNA synthesis used all of the extracted RNA, with approximately 1.4 ug of RNA in each 15 ul reaction. In the second PCR, sample barcodes and 2-4 random nucleotides were introduced via the M1S primer. Over 8 million TCR beta CDR3 reads came from each mother, compared with about 3 million reads from each child. Thymic selection similarly shapes TCR recombination output in related and unrelated pairs, with minor effect from inherited differences. Normalized repertoire overlap was always slightly but never significantly higher in related than unrelated mother-child pairs. No persistent microchimeric T cell clones were found, with a detection sensitivity of 85 to 100 clones per million clonotypes. In the study, deep NGS was used to compare the TCR beta repertoires of mothers and children, and features distinguishing related mother-child pairs from unrelated individuals were sought. On average, the children were roughly 11 +/- 4 years old, while the mothers were around 40 +/- 4 years old. After adapter ligation with NEBNext reagents, the libraries were sequenced on Illumina HiSeq 2000 with 100+100 nt paired-end reads. To prevent cross-contamination, the mother and child libraries were prepared a month apart and were sequenced in separate runs. Each donor had between roughly 450,000 and 2,300,000 distinct TCR beta clonotypes identified. Naive TCR beta clonotypes were estimated from low-frequency clonotypes matched to each donor's FACS-determined naive share, without sorting.

In this chain, TRBV5-1 is recombined with TRBJ2-7; TRBD1 aligns with 8 central bases. Source material: blood. The receptor was isolated from a girl aged 2 to 10 in good health. The CDR3 reads as follows: CASRGQGAPEQYF. The nucleotide sequence is given as TGCGCCAGCAGAGGGCAGGGGGCCCCCGAGCAGTACTTC.